These 31 T cell receptor beta chains were sequenced from one sample in a study of Graves' ophthalmopathy and Graves' hyperthyroidism. The study amplified TCR beta CDR3 regions using RNA transcripts. RT-PCR with HTBI primers came first, then second-round multiplex PCR. TCRdb reprocessed the multiplex PCR reads with MiXCR, giving one entry per CDR3 protein. The profile covers some 250,000 distinct CDR3 sequences, with around 45% appearing a single time and less than 50% taken by the ten largest. Sequencing input: peripheral blood. Source of these receptors: an adult man with Graves' ophthalmopathy.

The chain combines TRBV6-5 with TRBJ2-2, with D tentatively TRBD1 (5 bases). Germline V lookup: CDR1 MNHEY, CDR2 SVGAGI. Deletions cut 6 bases from V and 4 bases from J, with 12 bases between. This CDR3 region has 14 residues. In DNA form, the CDR3 reads TGTGCCAGCAGATCCCCCAGGGCCACCGGGGAGCTGTTTTTT. Translation gives CASRSPRATGELFF.

This clonotype was seen ten or more times. The rearrangement links TRBV15 to TRBJ1-2, with 8 bases that match TRBD1. Looked up from germline, CDR1 is LNHNV and CDR2 is YYDKDF (reference sequence). V lost 4 bases and J lost 6; bases outside the gene matches: 7. The CDR3 sequence is 14 residues long. The CDR3 bases are TGTGCCACCAGCACCAGGACAGGGAGGGATGGCTACACCTTC. Translation gives CATSTRTGRDGYTF.

The chain has TRBV24-1 and TRBJ2-7, with a weak D call TRBD1 (6 bases). The CDR3 length is 11 residues. V was clipped by 10 bases and J by 5 bases, with 11 bases between them. The germline CDR1 and CDR2 sequences are KGHDR and SFDVKD. In DNA form, the CDR3 reads TGTGCCACGGAACAGGGAAACGAGCAGTACTTC. It translates to CATEQGNEQYF.

This clonotype was seen only a few times. This chain joins TRBV7-3 and TRBJ1-1; TRBD1 aligns across 8 bases. CDR1 is SGHTA, CDR2 FQGTGA, per germline. The CDR3 length is 14 residues. V lost 4 bases, J lost 1 base, and 2 bases stayed unmatched. The CDR3 bases are TGTGCCAGCAGCTCAGGGGGCCGGAACACTGAAGCTTTCTTT. Protein sequence: CASSSGGRNTEAFF.

This clonotype was observed a handful of times. V and J are TRBV12-3 or TRBV12-4 and TRBJ1-1; tentatively, D is TRBD1 (5 bases). Trimming took 6 bases from V and 4 from J, leaving 12 bases between them. The length of the CDR3 is 13 residues. The CDR3 bases are TGTGCCAGCAGCACAGGAGGGATCACTGAAGCTTTCTTT. It is translated as CASSTGGITEAFF.

The rearrangement links TRBV29-1 to TRBJ1-1; 7 bases are shared with TRBD1. Trimming took 1 base from V and 3 from J; bases not matched to a gene: 14. The germline gives CDR1 SQVTM, CDR2 ANQGSEA. This CDR3 contains 17 residues. The CDR3 nucleotides are TGCAGCGTTGAAGCCGCTCCGGGACAGTTAGTTGACACTGAAGCTTTCTTT. Translated: CSVEAAPGQLVDTEAFF.

This clonotype showed up just a few times. The CDR3 spells CASSGDAGSLYGYTF. The CDR3 DNA is TGCGCCAGCAGCGGAGATGCAGGGAGCTTATATGGCTACACCTTC. The V and J genes are TRBV5-1 and TRBJ1-2, with D possibly being TRBD1 (5 bases). Germline V gene lookup returns CDR1 SGHRS and CDR2 YFSETQ. The CDR3 sequence is 15 residues long. V dropped 4 bases and J dropped 5 bases, with 18 bases sitting between them. The variable domain in full, with the rest retrieved from reference TRBV5-1 and TRBJ1-2, is KAGVTQTPRYLIKTRGQQVTLSCSPISGHRSVSWYQQTPGQGLQFLFEYFSETQRNKGNFPGRFSGRQFSNSRSEMNVSTLELGDSALYLCASSGDAGSLYGYTFGSGTRLTVV.

Worth noting for this clonotype: Germline and junction disagree at one end, which may indicate a read error. The rearrangement joins TRBV7-4 to TRBJ2-7; D is unclear. The CDR3 contains 14 residues. The V gene's germline CDR1 is SGHVT and CDR2 SQSDAQ. The CDR3 region has the DNA TGTGCCGGCAGCTTAGAAGGGATGGTAGGCGAGCAGTACTTC. It specifies CAGSLEGMVGEQYF.

This clonotype was counted ten times or more. The rearrangement links TRBV2 to TRBJ1-1; weak D call: TRBD1 (6 bases). Germline V gene data show CDR1 as SNHLY and CDR2 as FYNNEI. The CDR3 length is 16 residues. The germline V and J ends were trimmed by 3 bases and 1 base, with 15 bases remaining between them. In DNA, the CDR3 is TGTGCCAGCAGTGATCCCAGCACGGACAGGAACACTGAAGCTTTCTTT. Translation gives CASSDPSTDRNTEAFF.

This rearrangement joins TRBV24-1 to TRBJ2-2; a possible D gene is TRBD1 (6 bases). This CDR3 is 16 amino acids long. The germline gives CDR1 KGHDR, CDR2 SFDVKD. V was shortened by 3 bases and J by 6 bases, with 16 bases between the two germline ends. The CDR3 is CATSDPATRGPGELFF. In DNA form, the CDR3 reads TGTGCCACCAGTGATCCCGCGACCAGGGGTCCCGGGGAGCTGTTTTTT.

The chain couples TRBV7-2 to TRBJ2-2, with 11 bases matching TRBD2. This CDR3 comprises 14 residues. Germline CDR1 SGHTA, CDR2 FQGNSA. Germline trimming cut 8 bases from V and 8 bases from J; bases unmatched to any gene: 7. The CDR3 protein is CASRPSGGRGELFF. The CDR3 DNA reads TGTGCCAGCCGACCTAGCGGGGGGCGGGGGGAGCTGTTTTTT.

The genes are TRBV10-3 and TRBJ2-7; no clear D gene. CDR3 length: 12 amino acids. The V end was cut by 10 bases, the J end by 7 bases, with 17 bases between. CDR1 is ENHRY, CDR2 SYGVKD, per germline. The CDR3 nucleotides read TGTGCCAGCACGACCCAAGCGTGGGAGCAGTACTTC. As protein: CASTTQAWEQYF.

This clonotype occurred a few times. The V call is TRBV24-1, the J call TRBJ2-2; the D is unclear. Germline CDR1 is KGHDR and CDR2 is SFDVKD. CDR3 length: 13 residues. Trimming cost V 4 bases and J 5 bases, with 7 bases left between them. The CDR3 loop reads CATSDLLTGELFF. Written as DNA, the CDR3 is TGTGCCACCAGTGACCTGCTTACCGGGGAGCTGTTTTTT.

The V call is TRBV7-2, the J call TRBJ2-6; 10 nucleotides line up with TRBD2. Germline CDR1 SGHTA, CDR2 FQGNSA. J was trimmed by 1 base and V by 5 bases; bases with no gene match: 5. CDR3 length: 17 amino acids. CDR3 DNA: TGTGCCAGCAGCGGGACTAGCGCTCTATCTGGGGCCAACGTCCTGACTTTC. Protein product: CASSGTSALSGANVLTF.

The V and J genes are TRBV20-1 and TRBJ1-1, with unresolved D. Trimming cost V 5 bases and J 0 bases, with 13 bases left between them. Per germline, CDR1 DFQATT and CDR2 SNEGSKA (reference sequence). The CDR3 length is 14 residues. In nucleotides, the CDR3 is TGCAGTGCTTTGAGACACAGCATGAACACTGAAGCTTTCTTT. This sequence encodes CSALRHSMNTEAFF.

The V gene is TRBV9, the J gene TRBJ2-6; the D is unclear. Trimming cost V 0 bases and J 0 bases, with 4 bases left between them. CDR3 length equals 15 residues. Germline CDR1 SGDLS, CDR2 YYNGEE. This CDR3 reads CASSVGSSGANVLTF. The CDR3 DNA reads TGTGCCAGCAGCGTAGGTAGCTCTGGGGCCAACGTCCTGACTTTC.

The J gene is TRBJ1-5, the V gene TRBV24-1; D may be TRBD1 (6 bases). The V and J ends lost 10 bases and 1 base respectively, with 13 bases between them. Germline CDR1 is KGHDR and CDR2 is SFDVKD. CDR3 length: 14 amino acids. CDR3 amino acids: CATQGTASNQPQHF. The CDR3 DNA sequence: TGTGCCACGCAGGGGACGGCGAGCAATCAGCCCCAGCATTTT.

This clonotype was counted between two and nine times. The V and J genes are TRBV20-1 and TRBJ2-3; 10 nucleotides line up with TRBD2. V shed 0 bases, J shed 7 bases, and the junction held 4 bases outside the gene matches. Germline loops: CDR1 DFQATT, CDR2 SNEGSKA (reference sequence). The length of the CDR3 is 14 residues. The CDR3 loop reads CSARDSGRRNTQYF. Here the CDR3 DNA reads TGCAGTGCTAGAGATAGCGGGAGGCGAAATACGCAGTATTTT.

Remarks on this clonotype: With a much larger clone just one base away, this may be a read error. Since the CDR3 does not end with the conserved phenylalanine or tryptophan, this likely comes from a read error. This chain links TRBV25-1 with TRBJ1-5; D is unresolved. V lost 6 bases, J lost 5 bases, and 17 bases lay in between. Per the germline V gene, CDR1 is MGHDK and CDR2 is SYGVNS. This CDR3 is 15 amino acids long. CDR3 loop: CASSVAGRWDQPQHL. CDR3 nucleotide sequence: TGTGCCAGCAGCGTAGCGGGCAGGTGGGATCAGCCCCAGCATCTT.

The sample holds a few counts of this clonotype. V and J are TRBV20-1 and TRBJ1-5; no clear D gene. The CDR3 spans 14 residues. The V end lost 0 bases, the J end lost 5 bases, and 11 bases lay between the germline ends. CDR1 is DFQATT, CDR2 SNEGSKA, per germline (reference sequence). This CDR3 is CSARDLGSDQPQHF. The DNA for the CDR3 is TGCAGTGCTAGAGATTTGGGGTCGGATCAGCCCCAGCATTTT.

This clonotype has a handful of counts. The rearrangement links TRBV5-1 to TRBJ1-3; D might be TRBD1 (5 bases). The CDR3 is 17 amino acids. The germline V gene has CDR1 SGHRS and CDR2 YFSETQ. The V gene lost 0 bases and the J gene lost 0 bases, with 13 bases spanning the gap. The CDR3 nucleotides are TGCGCCAGCAGCTTGGGATTGGACACAAGCTCTGGAAACACCATATATTTT. It encodes CASSLGLDTSSGNTIYF.

This sequence joins TRBV7-6 and TRBJ1-1; D is perhaps TRBD1 (5 bases). This CDR3 is built from 15 residues. From germline, CDR1 is SGHVS and CDR2 FNYEAQ. Trimming removed 5 bases from V and 4 bases from J, with 17 bases in between. CDR3 DNA sequence: TGTGCCAGCAGCCCCCGACAGCCACTGAGCACTGAAGCTTTCTTT. Translating it yields CASSPRQPLSTEAFF.

This CDR3 is CASSAWENTEAFF. The CDR3, as DNA: TGTGCCAGCAGCGCGTGGGAGAACACTGAAGCTTTCTTT. V usage is TRBV9 and J usage is TRBJ1-1; D ambiguous. The V gene's germline CDR1 is SGDLS and CDR2 YYNGEE. The CDR3 is 13 residues long. Between the trimmed V and J ends, which lost 3 bases and 1 base, there was a span of 7 bases.

The chain employs TRBV7-2 and TRBJ1-4, with D unresolved. Per the germline V gene, CDR1 is SGHTA and CDR2 is FQGNSA. The CDR3 is made up of 15 amino acids. Trimming removed 5 bases at V and 7 bases at J, with 17 bases between. This CDR3 reads CASSRTMQVVEKLFF. In nucleotides, the CDR3 is TGTGCCAGCAGCCGGACTATGCAAGTTGTTGAAAAACTGTTTTTT.

This clonotype showed up many times. This chain joins TRBV29-1 and TRBJ1-4; TRBD1 matches at 10 bases. The CDR3 has 14 residues. Per germline, CDR1 SQVTM and CDR2 ANQGSEA. V lost 4 bases and J lost 7; bases outside the gene matches: 6. The CDR3 DNA follows: TGCAGCGTTGTGGACAGGGGGTATCGTGAAAAACTGTTTTTT. Its translation is CSVVDRGYREKLFF.

V and J are TRBV2 and TRBJ1-1; 9 bases fit TRBD1. This CDR3 is built from 15 residues. J gave up 1 base and V 4 bases, and 4 bases lay outside the gene matches. Per germline, CDR1 SNHLY and CDR2 FYNNEI. CDR3 coding DNA: TGTGCCAGCAGTGTTTGGGACAGGGCGAACACTGAAGCTTTCTTT. It encodes CASSVWDRANTEAFF.

This clonotype was counted only a few times. The V gene is TRBV3-1, the J gene TRBJ2-7; the match to TRBD1 covers 8 bases. Germline-derived CDR1 and CDR2 are LGHDT and YNNKEL (reference sequence). This CDR3 is built from 15 residues. J lost 3 bases, V lost 4 bases, and 8 bases had no gene match. The CDR3 spells CASSLGQGAGYEQYF. CDR3 DNA sequence: TGTGCCAGCAGCCTCGGACAGGGAGCGGGCTACGAGCAGTACTTC.

The V call is TRBV15, the J call TRBJ2-2; D is perhaps TRBD2 (5 bases). Looked up from germline, CDR1 is LNHNV and CDR2 is YYDKDF (reference sequence). Trimming removed 3 bases at V and 7 bases at J, with 15 bases between. The CDR3 covers 15 residues. The CDR3 spells CATSRLGGSRGELFF. CDR3 DNA sequence: TGTGCCACCAGCAGGCTCGGCGGGTCGCGCGGGGAGCTGTTTTTT.

V usage is TRBV5-1 and J usage is TRBJ2-7; 7 bases agree with TRBD1. V trimming: 7 bases; J trimming: 0 bases; junction bases outside the gene matches: 10. The CDR3 contains 15 residues. CDR1 and CDR2 from the germline V gene are SGHRS and YFSETQ. Written as DNA, the CDR3 is TGCGCCAGCGGACCGGGGACAGTTAGCTCCTACGAGCAGTACTTC. The encoded protein is CASGPGTVSSYEQYF.

The chain couples TRBV2 to TRBJ1-5, with a tentative D call TRBD2 (5 bases). The DNA end lines up better with TRBJ2-3; the J call may be wrong. CDR1 is SNHLY and CDR2 is FYNNEI in the germline V gene. This CDR3 has 14 residues. The CDR3 sequence: CASIHTRGTDTQYF. CDR3 sequence (DNA): TGTGCCAGCATTCACACTAGGGGCACAGATACGCAGTATTTT.

This clonotype has only one observation. The chain combines TRBV19 with TRBJ2-7; D unclear. The length of the CDR3 is 14 residues. V was shortened by 5 bases and J by 4 bases, with 15 bases between the two germline ends. Germline V lookup: CDR1 LNHDA, CDR2 SQIVND (reference sequence). This chain's CDR3 is CASSVPGSRYEQYF. CDR3 sequence (DNA): TGTGCCAGTAGTGTTCCAGGTTCCCGATACGAGCAGTACTTC.